This entry lists 2 T cell receptor beta chains sequenced from one sample in a study of CDR3 diversity in severe acne. TCRdb redid the calling of the PCR reads with MiXCR, one entry per CDR3 protein. Of about 97,000 distinct CDR3 sequences listed, around 56% are singletons. Sequencing was carried out using blood. These receptor sequences come from a male donor with acne.

This sequence joins TRBV9 and TRBJ2-5; D gene uncertain. From germline, CDR1 is SGDLS and CDR2 YYNGEE. V was clipped by 0 bases and J by 1 base, with 7 bases between them. The CDR3 contains 14 residues. The CDR3 sequence: CASSVDQVQETQYF. In nucleotides, the CDR3 is TGTGCCAGCAGCGTAGATCAAGTCCAAGAGACCCAGTACTTC. The full variable domain, its missing parts supplied by reference TRBV9 and TRBJ2-5, is DSGVTQTPKHLITATGQRVTLRCSPRSGDLSVYWYQQSLDQGLQFLIQYYNGEERAKGNILERFSAQQFPDLHSELNLSSLELGDSALYFCASSVDQVQETQYFGPGTRLLVL.

This clonotype occurred many times. The chain links TRBV12-3 or TRBV12-4 to TRBJ1-6; the D gene is possibly TRBD1 (6 bases). V lost 3 bases, J lost 7 bases, and 10 bases lay in between. CDR3 size: 14 residues. In nucleotides, the CDR3 is TGTGCCAGCAGTTTCAAGCAGGGGAATTCACCCCTCCACTTT. It specifies CASSFKQGNSPLHF.